The entry below gives a single TCR beta chain sequence along with its context. The record originates from a study of blood T cell repertoires in COVID-19. For the study at large: There were acute and convalescent COVID-19 samples, and they came from the United States, Italy and Spain.

Participants in the exposed group had met a COVID-19 case in the 2 weeks before joining the study. The table came from immunoSEQ multiplex PCR; TCRdb's copy has only in-frame clones and leaves some out. Of 230,000 or so clones detected, roughly 85% appear once; the ten largest clones hold just over 6.5%. This CDR3 spans 16 amino acids. Germline V gives CDR1 LNHNV, CDR2 YYDKDF (reference sequence). Deletions cut 0 bases from V and 4 bases from J, with 15 bases between. The receptor comes from a woman in her fifties or sixties who had been exposed to COVID-19. The J gene is TRBJ1-2, the V gene TRBV15; a weak D match, TRBD1 (5 bases). The sample was PBMCs or T cells enriched from blood (not recorded which). The CDR3 sequence is CATSRDPRGDSYGYTF. The CDR3 DNA is TGTGCCACCAGCAGAGATCCTAGGGGCGATAGCTATGGCTACACCTTC.